The 24 T cell receptor beta chains listed next were all sequenced from one sample in a study of neurological immune-mediated disorders. TCRdb re-called the 5' RACE reads through MiXCR, storing one row per CDR3 protein. The table lists tens of thousands of distinct CDR3 sequences, about 3.8% of them singletons. Specimen: PBMCs. Receptors originate from a young man with multiple sclerosis.

Worth noting for this clonotype: This clone may be a read error of a much larger clone one base away. This chain links TRBV12-3 or TRBV12-4 with TRBJ1-2; D unresolved. The CDR3 totals 13 residues. The ends were cut back, 3 bases at V and 4 bases at J, with 9 bases in the middle. The CDR3 bases are TGTGCCAGCAGTTTTGCGAAGTTCTATGGCTACACCTTC. Translated: CASSFAKFYGYTF.

This clonotype was detected ten times or more. The CDR3 reads CSARDTGISNGYTF. The CDR3 DNA follows: TGCAGTGCTAGAGATACTGGAATTTCGAATGGCTACACCTTC. The V and J genes are TRBV20-1 and TRBJ1-2; D unresolved. Deletions cut 0 bases from V and 6 bases from J, with 14 bases between. This CDR3 is built from 14 residues. Looked up from germline, CDR1 is DFQATT and CDR2 is SNEGSKA (reference sequence).

In this sample, this clonotype turned up many times. In DNA form, the CDR3 reads TGTGCCACCAGCAGAGGGGAGACTACTCAGTTCTTC. This codes for CATSRGETTQFF. This chain connects TRBV15 to TRBJ2-1; perhaps TRBD2 as D (5 bases). The CDR3 length is 12 residues. Per germline, CDR1 LNHNV and CDR2 YYDKDF (reference sequence). Trimming took 1 base from V and 13 from J, leaving 11 bases between them.

This clonotype was detected a few times. The CDR3 protein is CAWSALDREMRGYTF. In nucleotides, the CDR3 is TGTGCCTGGAGTGCCCTGGACAGGGAAATGCGTGGCTACACCTTC. The chain carries TRBV30 and TRBJ1-2; 8 bases agree with TRBD1. Germline V gives CDR1 GTSNPN, CDR2 SVGIG (reference sequence). This CDR3 is built from 15 residues. The ends lost 1 base at V and 7 bases at J; junction bases unmatched: 11.

At least ten counts were recorded for this clonotype. The chain couples TRBV5-5 to TRBJ2-5; perhaps D is TRBD1 or TRBD2 (5 bases each). Germline V gene lookup returns CDR1 SGHKS and CDR2 YYEKEE (reference sequence). The length of the CDR3 is 16 residues. V gave up 3 bases and J gave up 5 bases, with 20 bases separating them. CDR3 bases: TGTGCCAGCAGCTCCACCCCCGTCGGGGCGGTGGAGACCCAGTACTTC. It translates to CASSSTPVGAVETQYF.

This clonotype came up many times. V usage is TRBV20-1 and J usage is TRBJ2-7; 9 positions match TRBD1. This CDR3 spans 12 amino acids. Germline CDR1 is DFQATT and CDR2 is SNEGSKA (reference sequence). V gave up 6 bases and J gave up 6 bases; unmatched junction bases: 6. This CDR3 reads CSARTGVFEQYF. DNA for the CDR3: TGCAGTGCACGGACAGGGGTTTTCGAGCAGTACTTC.

The chain recombines TRBV29-1 with TRBJ1-2; TRBD1 aligns across 10 bases. This CDR3 region has 13 residues. Germline values: CDR1 SQVTM, CDR2 ANQGSEA. V trimming: 7 bases; J trimming: 8 bases; junction bases outside the gene matches: 10. CDR3 loop: CSARRQGAGGYTF. CDR3 coding DNA: TGCAGCGCCCGGCGACAGGGGGCCGGCGGCTACACCTTC.

This clonotype was recorded many times. Its ends do not fully match the called genes, so a read error is possible. The genes are TRBV7-7 and TRBJ2-2; 7 bases map to TRBD1. There are 14 residues in the CDR3. The germline V gene has CDR1 SSHAT and CDR2 FNYEAQ (reference sequence). The CDR3 protein is CASRGQLNTGELFF. The DNA of the CDR3 is TGTGCTAGCAGGGGACAGCTGAACACCGGGGAGCTGTTTTTT.

This clonotype has a count of ten or more. The chain carries TRBV18 and TRBJ1-2; D is unresolved. The CDR3 is made up of 14 amino acids. Germline CDR1 and CDR2: KGHSH and LQKENI. V shed 4 bases and J shed 6 bases, with 15 bases lying between them. For the CDR3, the DNA is TGTGCCAGCTCACGGGAGGCCCCGATGGATGGCTACACCTTC. This gives the protein CASSREAPMDGYTF. Drawing the rest from reference TRBV18 and TRBJ1-2, the complete variable domain is NAGVMQNPRHLVRRRGQEARLRCSPMKGHSHVYWYRQLPEEGLKFMVYLQKENIIDESGMPKERFSAEFPKEGPSILRIQQVVRGDSAAYFCASSREAPMDGYTFGSGTRLTVV.

This clonotype was detected ten times or more. The rearrangement uses TRBV5-1 and TRBJ1-1; D not certain. The germline V gene encodes CDR1 SGHRS and CDR2 YFSETQ. CDR3 length equals 13 residues. Trimming removed 4 bases at V and 1 base at J, with 8 bases between. In nucleotides, the CDR3 is TGCGCCAGCAGCCTACACCCGAACACTGAAGCTTTCTTT. This translates into CASSLHPNTEAFF.

This clonotype was seen ten or more times. The rearrangement joins TRBV6-2 or TRBV6-3 to TRBJ1-2; no reliable D call. Germline V CDR1 and CDR2: MNHEY, SVGEGT. V lost 2 bases to trimming and J lost 1 base, with 2 bases between them. This CDR3 region has 12 residues. CDR3 protein: CASSYINYGYTF. DNA of the CDR3: TGTGCCAGCAGTTACATTAACTATGGCTACACCTTC.

At least ten counts were recorded for this clonotype. The genes are TRBV29-1 and TRBJ2-2; 7 nucleotides align to TRBD1. The V gene end was trimmed by 6 bases and the J gene end by 3 bases; junction bases not matched to a gene: 4. This CDR3 has 13 residues. Per germline, CDR1 SQVTM and CDR2 ANQGSEA. CDR3 protein: CSVYRGDTGELFF. The CDR3 DNA follows: TGCAGCGTCTACAGGGGTGACACCGGGGAGCTGTTTTTT.

This clonotype was detected ten times or more. The V gene is TRBV7-2, the J gene TRBJ2-3, with TRBD2 matching over 9 bases. Trimming at V came to 6 bases and at J to 1 base, leaving 2 bases not matched to a gene. The germline V gene encodes CDR1 SGHTA and CDR2 FQGNSA. The CDR3 spans 14 residues. The CDR3 protein is CASRRTSGTDTQYF. The CDR3 bases are TGTGCCAGCAGACGGACTAGCGGCACAGATACGCAGTATTTT.

This clonotype was seen repeatedly, ten times or more. This sequence joins TRBV5-8 and TRBJ2-7, with no clear D. CDR3 length equals 11 residues. Looked up from germline, CDR1 is SGHTS and CDR2 is YDEGEE. Trimming stripped 4 bases from V and 3 bases from J, with 5 bases between. CDR3 nucleotides: TGTGCCAGCAGCCGAAACTACGAGCAGTACTTC. It yields the protein CASSRNYEQYF. The variable domain in full, completed from reference TRBV5-8 and TRBJ2-7, reads EAGVTQSPTHLIKTRGQQATLRCSPISGHTSVYWYQQALGLGLQFLLWYDEGEERNRGNFPPRFSGRQFPNYSSELNVNALELEDSALYLCASSRNYEQYFGPGTRLTVT.

V gene TRBV6-1 combines with J gene TRBJ1-5; D ambiguous. CDR3 length equals 14 residues. CDR1 is MNHNS, CDR2 SASEGT, per germline. V dropped 0 bases and J dropped 7 bases, with 10 bases sitting between them. CDR3 DNA sequence: TGTGCCAGCAGTGAAGCGCAAAGGGAACAGCCCCAGCATTTT. Translation gives CASSEAQREQPQHF.

This clonotype was found once. The junction departs from the called germline gene at one end, perhaps through a read error. The chain links TRBV15 to TRBJ2-7, with 11 bases fitting TRBD2. The CDR3 consists of 19 residues. CDR1 is LNHNV and CDR2 is YYDKDF in the germline V gene (reference sequence). CDR3 sequence (DNA): TGTGCCACCTGCAGTGCTTCCGGGGATAGCGGGGGGGAAGGCTACGAGCAGTACTTC. Its protein product is CATCSASGDSGGEGYEQYF.

This clonotype showed up many times. The chain links TRBV7-2 to TRBJ2-2; 8 nucleotides align to TRBD2. CDR1 and CDR2 (germline): SGHTA, FQGNSA. This CDR3 is 16 amino acids long. Trimming cost V 3 bases and J 5 bases; bases outside gene matches: 8. CDR3 nucleotide sequence: TGTGCCAGCAGCTTTACTAGCGGCCTGGCGACCGGGGAGCTGTTTTTT. Translating it yields CASSFTSGLATGELFF.

This clonotype was seen repeatedly, ten times or more. The chain employs TRBV20-1 and TRBJ2-7, with 11 bases aligning to TRBD1. This CDR3 spans 15 amino acids. J was trimmed by 0 bases and V by 0 bases; bases with no gene match: 1. Germline CDR1 and CDR2: DFQATT and SNEGSKA (reference sequence). The CDR3 region has the DNA TGCAGTGCTAGAGACGGACAGGGGGCCTCCTACGAGCAGTACTTC. Translation: CSARDGQGASYEQYF.

This clonotype was seen many times. V gene TRBV5-6 combines with J gene TRBJ1-2, with D possibly being TRBD1 (6 bases). Trimming pared 4 bases from V and 5 bases from J, leaving 18 bases between. The CDR3 has 15 residues. Germline-derived CDR1 and CDR2 are SGHDT and YYEEEE. As DNA, the CDR3 is TGTGCCAGCAGCCTTCGGGGGGGCGCAGGATATGGCTACACCTTC. Translated, it gives CASSLRGGAGYGYTF.

At least ten counts were recorded for this clonotype. This chain uses TRBV7-2 with TRBJ1-1; D gene ambiguous. In germline, CDR1 is SGHTA, CDR2 FQGNSA. This CDR3 spans 14 amino acids. V dropped 8 bases and J dropped 0 bases, with 13 bases sitting between them. CDR3 sequence: CASSEGRLNTEAFF. DNA of the CDR3: TGTGCCAGCTCCGAGGGTCGGTTGAACACTGAAGCTTTCTTT.

Many counts were recorded for this clonotype. The chain uses TRBV20-1 and TRBJ1-1; D possibly corresponds to TRBD1 (5 bases). V dropped 5 bases and J dropped 3 bases, with 13 bases sitting between them. Germline V CDR1 and CDR2: DFQATT, SNEGSKA (reference sequence). The CDR3 has 13 amino acids. In DNA form, the CDR3 reads TGCAGTGCTCTTTCCGGGGCCTACACTGAAGCTTTCTTT. This sequence encodes CSALSGAYTEAFF.

The V gene is TRBV5-1, the J gene TRBJ2-2; D possibly corresponds to TRBD1 (5 bases). The germline V and J ends were trimmed by 6 bases and 1 base, with 10 bases remaining between them. CDR3 size: 14 residues. Germline CDR1 and CDR2: SGHRS and YFSETQ. The CDR3 sequence: CASNIGQNTGELFF. CDR3 nucleotides: TGCGCCAGCAACATTGGACAGAACACCGGGGAGCTGTTTTTT. The full variable domain, with the rest looked up from reference TRBV5-1 and TRBJ2-2, is KAGVTQTPRYLIKTRGQQVTLSCSPISGHRSVSWYQQTPGQGLQFLFEYFSETQRNKGNFPGRFSGRQFSNSRSEMNVSTLELGDSALYLCASNIGQNTGELFFGEGSRLTVL.

This clonotype came up many times. The chain joins TRBV7-9 to TRBJ2-4; D tentatively fits TRBD1 or TRBD2 (5 bases each). V dropped 5 bases and J dropped 8 bases, with 19 bases sitting between them. Germline V CDR1 and CDR2: SEHNR, FQNEAQ (reference sequence). The CDR3 totals 15 residues. CDR3 amino acids: CASSPDGDVRYIQYF. The CDR3 region has the DNA TGTGCCAGCAGCCCAGATGGGGACGTTAGATACATTCAGTACTTC.

There are a few counts of this clonotype. In nucleotides, the CDR3 is TGTGCCAGCTCACCACCAGGGGTTAGTGAAAAACTGTTTTTT. Translating it yields CASSPPGVSEKLFF. This sequence joins TRBV18 and TRBJ1-4; TRBD1 might be the D (5 bases). Trimming took 0 bases from V and 7 from J, leaving 9 bases between them. This CDR3 is 14 amino acids long. The V gene's germline CDR1 is KGHSH and CDR2 LQKENI.